This TCR beta chain was captured in a study of cytomegalovirus exposure and HLA in healthy donors. Study-level results: A classifier reportedly called cytomegalovirus status with high sensitivity and specificity.

Primers: 60 Vbeta forward and 13 Jbeta reverse. Data came from immunoSEQ multiplex PCR; TCRdb stores just in-frame clones and leaves some out. The sample consists of over 150,000 clones, around 78% of them appearing once. With regard to this clone: The antigen remains undetermined.

Trimming removed 9 bases at V and 5 bases at J, with 19 bases between. Germline CDR1 is LNHDA and CDR2 is SQIVND (reference sequence). The CDR3 length is 14 residues. The V call is TRBV19, the J call TRBJ1-2; a possible D gene is TRBD1 (6 bases). The specimen was PBMCs. This TCR was sampled from a woman between 45 and 60 years old in good health and CMV-seropositive. Here the CDR3 DNA reads TGTGCCAGCTCCGGGGGGGGCGCGTATTATGGCTACACCTTC. It encodes CASSGGGAYYGYTF.